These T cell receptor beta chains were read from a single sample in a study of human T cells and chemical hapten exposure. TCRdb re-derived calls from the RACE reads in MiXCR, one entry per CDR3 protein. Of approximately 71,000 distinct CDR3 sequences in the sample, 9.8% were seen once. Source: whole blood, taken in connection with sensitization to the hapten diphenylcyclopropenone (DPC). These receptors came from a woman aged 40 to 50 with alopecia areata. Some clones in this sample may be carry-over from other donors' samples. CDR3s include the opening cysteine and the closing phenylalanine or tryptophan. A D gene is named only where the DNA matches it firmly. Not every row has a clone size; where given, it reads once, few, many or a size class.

CDR3aa: CASNPGGGLSMNTEAFF; CDR3nt: TGTGCCAGCAACCCCGGCGGGGGGCTTTCGATGAACACTGAAGCTTTCTTT; v_gene: TRBV6-6; d_gene: NA; abundance: NA; j_gene: TRBJ1-1
CDR3aa: CSAGYTLNTEAFF; CDR3nt: TGCAGCGCCGGGTACACCCTGAACACTGAAGCTTTCTTT; v_gene: TRBV29-1; d_gene: NA; abundance: NA; j_gene: TRBJ1-1
CDR3aa: CASRWSLSSYEQYF; CDR3nt: TGTGCCAGCAGGTGGAGCTTGAGCTCCTACGAGCAGTACTTC; v_gene: TRBV6-6; d_gene: NA; abundance: few; j_gene: TRBJ2-7
CDR3aa: CASSLGRQGYEQYF; CDR3nt: TGTGCCAGCAGCTTAGGAAGACAGGGGTACGAGCAGTACTTC; v_gene: TRBV7-2; d_gene: TRBD1; abundance: many; j_gene: TRBJ2-7
CDR3aa: CASSLGQRYGYTF; CDR3nt: TGTGCCAGCAGCTTAGGACAGCGCTATGGCTACACCTTC; v_gene: TRBV7-9; d_gene: NA; abundance: NA; j_gene: TRBJ1-2
CDR3aa: CASSNTEAFF; CDR3nt: TGTGCCAGCAGTAACACTGAAGCTTTCTTT; v_gene: TRBV12-3/TRBV12-4; d_gene: NA; abundance: many; j_gene: TRBJ1-1
CDR3aa: CASSFALGGNYGYTF; CDR3nt: TGTGCCAGCAGTTTCGCCCTCGGGGGAAACTATGGCTACACCTTC; v_gene: TRBV12-3/TRBV12-4; d_gene: NA; abundance: few; j_gene: TRBJ1-2
CDR3aa: CASSLPPPLEGEQFF; CDR3nt: TGTGCCAGCAGCTTGCCCCCACCCCTCGAGGGTGAGCAGTTCTTC; v_gene: TRBV5-5; d_gene: NA; abundance: few; j_gene: TRBJ2-1
CDR3aa: CSVEPSGGDIQYF; CDR3nt: TGCAGCGTTGAGCCTAGCGGGGGAGACATTCAGTACTTC; v_gene: TRBV29-1; d_gene: TRBD2; abundance: many; j_gene: TRBJ2-4
CDR3aa: CATLGDTDNSPLHF; CDR3nt: TGTGCCACCTTAGGGGATACAGATAATTCACCCCTCCACTTT; v_gene: TRBV28; d_gene: NA; abundance: many; j_gene: TRBJ1-6
CDR3aa: CASSPLQAGNTEAFF; CDR3nt: TGCGCCAGCAGCCCATTACAGGCGGGAAACACTGAAGCTTTCTTT; v_gene: TRBV5-1; d_gene: NA; abundance: many; j_gene: TRBJ1-1
CDR3aa: CASSSEGQGTYEQYF; CDR3nt: TGTGCCAGCAGTTCCGAAGGACAGGGTACCTACGAGCAGTACTTC; v_gene: TRBV6-2/TRBV6-3; d_gene: TRBD1; abundance: many; j_gene: TRBJ2-7
CDR3aa: CATSDPRGGFEKLFF; CDR3nt: TGTGCCACCAGTGATCCCCGGGGGGGGTTTGAAAAACTGTTTTTT; v_gene: TRBV24-1; d_gene: NA; abundance: NA; j_gene: TRBJ1-4
CDR3aa: CASSGTATNEKLFF; CDR3nt: TGCGCCAGCAGCGGGACAGCAACTAATGAAAAACTGTTTTTT; v_gene: TRBV5-1; d_gene: TRBD1; abundance: many; j_gene: TRBJ1-4
CDR3aa: CASSLGLAGGGGSNTGELFF; CDR3nt: TGTGCCAGCAGTTTAGGACTAGCGGGGGGGGGCGGCTCGAACACCGGGGAGCTGTTTTTT; v_gene: TRBV27; d_gene: TRBD2; abundance: many; j_gene: TRBJ2-2
CDR3aa: CATSGRGQGASEAFF; CDR3nt: TGTGCCACCAGTGGCCGGGGACAGGGGGCCTCTGAAGCTTTCTTT; v_gene: TRBV24-1; d_gene: TRBD1; abundance: many; j_gene: TRBJ1-1
CDR3aa: CAAGTSGGENIQYF; CDR3nt: TGTGCCGCCGGCACTAGCGGGGGGGAAAACATTCAGTACTTC; v_gene: TRBV4-2; d_gene: TRBD2; abundance: few; j_gene: TRBJ2-4
CDR3aa: CSVGENTYEQYF; CDR3nt: TGCAGCGTTGGTGAGAATACCTACGAGCAGTACTTC; v_gene: TRBV29-1; d_gene: NA; abundance: NA; j_gene: TRBJ2-7
CDR3aa: CASSEGRASRNSPLHF; CDR3nt: TGCGCCAGCAGTGAAGGCCGGGCTAGTAGAAATTCACCCCTCCACTTT; v_gene: TRBV10-2; d_gene: NA; abundance: many; j_gene: TRBJ1-6
CDR3aa: CASSSGQGRGYEQYF; CDR3nt: TGTGCCAGCAGCTCTGGACAGGGCCGCGGATACGAGCAGTACTTC; v_gene: TRBV5-6; d_gene: TRBD1; abundance: few; j_gene: TRBJ2-7